This T cell receptor (beta chain) was documented in a study of T cells after yellow fever vaccination. Study-level points and caveats: Most clones from primary vaccination were detected again post-booster (96% CD4, roughly 91% CD8). Across the CD4 and CD8 compartments, a small share of clonotypes was present in both.

Each CDR3 protein gets one entry after TCRdb re-called the 5' RACE reads with MiXCR. The sample lists just under 600,000 distinct CDR3 sequences, around an eighth occurring once. This CDR3 is built from 13 residues. The germline gives CDR1 MNHNS, CDR2 SASEGT. V lost 5 bases and J lost 11, with 16 bases in between. This clonotype was seen a few times. The antigen is undetermined. This specimen consisted of PBMCs, obtained on the day of the yellow fever booster vaccination. The rearrangement links TRBV6-1 to TRBJ2-1; perhaps TRBD2 as D (5 bases). The origin of this receptor is a man between 25 and 39 years old who received the YFV17D yellow fever vaccine. DNA for the CDR3: TGTGCCAGCAGTACCGGGAAGAAACCCCAGCAGTTCTTC. Its translation is CASSTGKKPQQFF.